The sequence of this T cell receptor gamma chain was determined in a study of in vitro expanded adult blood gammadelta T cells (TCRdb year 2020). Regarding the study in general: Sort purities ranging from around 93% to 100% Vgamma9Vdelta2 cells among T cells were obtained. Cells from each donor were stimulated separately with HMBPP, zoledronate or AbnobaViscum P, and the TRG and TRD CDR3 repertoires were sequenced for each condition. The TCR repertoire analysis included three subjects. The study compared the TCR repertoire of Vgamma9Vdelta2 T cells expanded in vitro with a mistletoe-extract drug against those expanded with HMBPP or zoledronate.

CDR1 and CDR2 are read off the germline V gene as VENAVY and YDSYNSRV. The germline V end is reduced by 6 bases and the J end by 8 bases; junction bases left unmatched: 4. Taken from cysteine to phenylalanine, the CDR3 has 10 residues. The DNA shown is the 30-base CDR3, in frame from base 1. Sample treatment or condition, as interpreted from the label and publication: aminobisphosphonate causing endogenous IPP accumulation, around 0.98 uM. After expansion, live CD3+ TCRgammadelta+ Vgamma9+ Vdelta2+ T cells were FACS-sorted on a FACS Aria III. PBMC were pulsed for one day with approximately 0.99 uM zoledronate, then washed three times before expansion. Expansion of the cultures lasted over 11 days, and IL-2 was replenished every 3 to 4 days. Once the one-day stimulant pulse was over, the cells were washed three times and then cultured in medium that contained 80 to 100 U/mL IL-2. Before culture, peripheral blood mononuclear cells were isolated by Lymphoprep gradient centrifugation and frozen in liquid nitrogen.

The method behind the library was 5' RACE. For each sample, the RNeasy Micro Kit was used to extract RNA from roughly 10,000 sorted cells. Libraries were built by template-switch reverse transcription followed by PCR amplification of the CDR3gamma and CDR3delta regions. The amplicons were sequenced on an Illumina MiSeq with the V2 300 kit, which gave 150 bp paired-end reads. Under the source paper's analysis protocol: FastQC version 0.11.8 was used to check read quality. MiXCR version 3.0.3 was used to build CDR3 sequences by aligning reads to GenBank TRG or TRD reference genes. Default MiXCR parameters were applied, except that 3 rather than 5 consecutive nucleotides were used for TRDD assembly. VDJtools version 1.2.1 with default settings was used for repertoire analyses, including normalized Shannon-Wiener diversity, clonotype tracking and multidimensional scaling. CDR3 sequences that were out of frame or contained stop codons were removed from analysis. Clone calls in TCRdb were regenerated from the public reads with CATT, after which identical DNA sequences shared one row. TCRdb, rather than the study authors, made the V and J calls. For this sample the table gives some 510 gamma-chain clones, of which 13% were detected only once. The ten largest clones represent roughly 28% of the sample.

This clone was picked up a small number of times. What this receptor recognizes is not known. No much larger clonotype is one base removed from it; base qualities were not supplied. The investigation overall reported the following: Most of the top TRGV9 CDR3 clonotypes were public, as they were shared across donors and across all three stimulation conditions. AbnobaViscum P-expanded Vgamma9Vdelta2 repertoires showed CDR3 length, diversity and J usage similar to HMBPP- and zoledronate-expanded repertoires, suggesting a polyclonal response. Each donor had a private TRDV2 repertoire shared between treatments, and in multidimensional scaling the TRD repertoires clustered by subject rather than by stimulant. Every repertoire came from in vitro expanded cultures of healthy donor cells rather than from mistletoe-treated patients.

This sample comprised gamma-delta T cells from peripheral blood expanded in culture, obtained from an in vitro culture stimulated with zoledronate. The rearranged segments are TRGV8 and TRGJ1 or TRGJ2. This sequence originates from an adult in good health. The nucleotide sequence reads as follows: TGTGCCACCTGGATGGATAAGAAACTCTTT. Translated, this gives CATWMDKKLF.